A single sample gave rise to the 10 T cell receptor beta chains below, sequenced in a study of T cell responses to AZD1222 COVID-19 vaccine. The protocol was immunoSEQ multiplex PCR, while the TCRdb copy is restricted to in-frame clones and leaves out a portion. The sample includes 150,000 to 200,000 clones, nearly 95% seen only once; the top ten take roughly 2.3%. The material was peripheral blood, obtained on day 0 of AZD1222 vaccination. The receptors stem from an adult in good health.

V gene TRBV12-5 combines with J gene TRBJ2-3; 9 nucleotides agree with TRBD2. In germline, CDR1 is LGHNT, CDR2 FRNRAP. The CDR3 spans 19 residues. J was trimmed by 1 base and V by 0 bases; bases with no gene match: 11. This CDR3 reads CASGLVERGVAGGTDTQYF. CDR3 DNA sequence: TGTGCTAGTGGTTTGGTAGAGAGGGGAGTAGCGGGGGGCACAGATACGCAGTATTTT.

J is TRBJ2-4 and V is TRBV4-1, with 12 bases identical to TRBD2. Germline trimming cut 1 base from V and 1 base from J; bases unmatched to any gene: 8. The CDR3 runs 19 residues. CDR1 and CDR2 (germline): MGHRA, YSYEKL. CDR3 loop: CASSQGSLAGGPAKNIQYF. In DNA, the CDR3 is TGCGCCAGCAGCCAAGGTTCTCTAGCGGGAGGGCCTGCCAAAAACATTCAGTACTTC.

The chain is built from TRBV9 and TRBJ2-5; the match to TRBD2 covers 7 bases. The CDR3 contains 16 residues. J was trimmed by 2 bases and V by 3 bases; bases with no gene match: 10. Germline CDR1 reads SGDLS; CDR2 reads YYNGEE. CDR3 coding DNA: TGTGCCAGCAGCGCTGGGGCCGGGACTACTCAAGAGACCCAGTACTTC. Its translation is CASSAGAGTTQETQYF.

This sequence joins TRBV19 and TRBJ2-2, with 11 bases fitting TRBD2. There are 16 residues in the CDR3. Germline assignment: CDR1 LNHDA and CDR2 SQIVND (reference sequence). V was pared by 5 bases and J by 1 base, with 3 bases of the junction left unmatched. The CDR3, as DNA: TGTGCCAGTAGTCTGGGACTAGCGGTGAACACCGGGGAGCTGTTTTTT. Its protein product is CASSLGLAVNTGELFF.

The sample holds one count of this clone. The chain recombines TRBV23-1 with TRBJ2-1; 7 bases agree with TRBD2. Being an ORF, TRBV23-1 has a function that is uncertain. CDR3 size: 18 residues. Trimming cost V 3 bases and J 0 bases; bases outside gene matches: 11. The CDR3 DNA reads TGCGCCAGCAGTCACCAGACTAGCCCATTGAGCTCCTACAATGAGCAGTTCTTC. The encoded protein is CASSHQTSPLSSYNEQFF.

The J gene is TRBJ1-1, the V gene TRBV3-1 (or the pseudogene TRBV3-2), with 8 bases matching TRBD1. In germline, CDR1 is LGHDT, CDR2 YNNKEL (reference sequence). After removal of 0 bases from V and 4 bases from J, the junction contained 13 bases not matched to a gene. This CDR3 is 18 amino acids long. In DNA, the CDR3 is TGTGCCAGCAGCCAAGATCCCACCGCTGCAGGGGGCTTCACTGAAGCTTTCTTT. Its translation is CASSQDPTAAGGFTEAFF.

A note on this clone: Germline is not matched at one junction end, which may reflect a read error. J is TRBJ2-3 and V is TRBV28; TRBD2 aligns across 11 bases. Germline V gives CDR1 MDHEN, CDR2 SYDVKM. This CDR3 is 15 amino acids long. The CDR3 DNA follows: TGTGCCAGCTCCCGTGGGACTAGCGGCACGGATACGCAGTATTTT. Translation: CASSRGTSGTDTQYF.

J is TRBJ2-7 and V is TRBV6-1, with D unresolved. Germline V gives CDR1 MNHNS, CDR2 SASEGT. CDR3 length: 13 amino acids. Trimming pared 3 bases from V and 3 bases from J, leaving 9 bases between. This CDR3 reads CASSDGTDYEQYF. The CDR3 DNA follows: TGTGCCAGCAGTGACGGCACTGACTACGAGCAGTACTTC.

The gene calls are TRBV6-2 or TRBV6-3 and TRBJ1-6, with TRBD1 matching 8 bases. V shed 6 bases and J 7 bases; nucleotides not matched to a gene: 5. The length of the CDR3 is 14 residues. Germline V gene sequence: CDR1 MNHEY, CDR2 SVGEGT. The CDR3 nucleotides are TGTGCCAGCAGCACCGGGACAGGAAATTCACCCCTCCACTTT. Protein product: CASSTGTGNSPLHF.

The chain carries TRBV3-1 (or the pseudogene TRBV3-2) and TRBJ2-7, with 11 bases matching TRBD2. The length of the CDR3 is 17 residues. V lost 1 base and J lost 7; bases outside the gene matches: 12. Per germline, CDR1 LGHDT and CDR2 YNNKEL (reference sequence). Here the CDR3 reads CASSQVTSGTIPGEQYF. CDR3 bases: TGTGCCAGCAGCCAAGTGACTAGCGGGACCATCCCGGGTGAGCAGTACTTC.